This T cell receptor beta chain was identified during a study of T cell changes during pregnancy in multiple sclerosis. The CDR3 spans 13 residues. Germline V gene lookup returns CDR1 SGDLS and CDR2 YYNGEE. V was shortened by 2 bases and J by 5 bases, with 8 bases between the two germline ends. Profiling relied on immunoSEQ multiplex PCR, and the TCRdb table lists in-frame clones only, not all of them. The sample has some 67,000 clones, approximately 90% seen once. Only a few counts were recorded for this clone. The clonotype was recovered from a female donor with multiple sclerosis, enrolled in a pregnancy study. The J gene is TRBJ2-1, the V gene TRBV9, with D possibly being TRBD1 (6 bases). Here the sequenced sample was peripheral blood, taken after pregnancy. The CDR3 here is CASSVRQDNEQFF. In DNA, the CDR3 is TGTGCCAGCAGCGTTAGACAGGACAATGAGCAGTTCTTC.